A selection of T cell receptor beta chains follows, all from one sample in a study of CD8+ T cells in alopecia areata. Profiled with immunoSEQ multiplex PCR; TCRdb holds only in-frame clones, not every one. The table has about 140,000 clones, roughly 60% seen once. The sequencing sample was made of CD4+ T cells sorted from blood. Every receptor here comes from a human donor in good health. The CDR3 runs from the conserved cysteine through the conserved F or W. Fields, in order: CDR3 DNA, CDR3 protein, V gene, D gene, clone size, J gene, CDR3 length. D genes are given only for firm matches. Only part of the rows carry a size: once, few, many, or a class if the clone is expanded.

TGTGCCAGCAGCCCCGCGGGACTCCCGGGTGGAGAGACCCAGTACTTC	CASSPAGLPGGETQYF	TRBV7-9	-	few	TRBJ2-5	16
TGTGCCAGCAGCGGGGATACATATGGCTACACCTTC	CASSGDTYGYTF	TRBV2	-	-	TRBJ1-2	12
TGTGCCAGCAGTTTCTTCACCCCCCTTAGCGGGAGGGTTAAAGATACGCAGTATTTT	CASSFFTPLSGRVKDTQYF	TRBV28	TRBD2	-	TRBJ2-3	19
TGTGCCTGGGAGGGGGGGACTATGCCCTCCACCGGGGAGCTGTTTTTT	CAWEGGTMPSTGELFF	TRBV30	-	-	TRBJ2-2	16
TGTGCCAGCAGCTTACCGGTGGGACTAGCGGGAGGTGAGCAGTTCTTC	CASSLPVGLAGGEQFF	TRBV7-9	TRBD2	few	TRBJ2-1	16
TGCAGCGTTGAAGATTCGCAGTCCTACGAGCAGTACTTC	CSVEDSQSYEQYF	TRBV29-1	-	few	TRBJ2-7	13
TGTGCCAGCAGCTTAATGGGACAGGCTTCCGAGCAGTACTTC	CASSLMGQASEQYF	TRBV7-6	TRBD1	few	TRBJ2-7	14
TGCAGCGTTGCTCGGTTTCTGGGCTCGGACCCCTACGAGCAGTACTTC	CSVARFLGSDPYEQYF	TRBV29-1	-	-	TRBJ2-7	16
TGTGCCAGTAATGGCGTGGCAGGGGTGGCTAGCGGGAGGGACAATGAGCAGTTCTTC	CASNGVAGVASGRDNEQFF	TRBV19	TRBD2	few	TRBJ2-1	19
TGTGCCAGCAGTTATTGGGGGTCTCAGTACTTC	CASSYWGSQYF	TRBV6-5	-	-	TRBJ2-7	11
TGTGCCAGCAGTGATAGGCAGGGAACCTACGAGCAGTACTTC	CASSDRQGTYEQYF	TRBV2	-	few	TRBJ2-7	14
TGCAGCGTATCCGTTAACCCAGATACGCAGTATTTT	CSVSVNPDTQYF	TRBV29-1	-	-	TRBJ2-3	12
TGTGCCTGGAGTGAGTCGGGGCACACTGAAGCTTTCTTT	CAWSESGHTEAFF	TRBV30	-	-	TRBJ1-1	13
TGTGCCTGGGGAGTAGCTCCAGGTTTTTTACTCGCCTCTGGAAACACCATATATTTT	CAWGVAPGFLLASGNTIYF	TRBV30	-	-	TRBJ1-3	19
TGTGCCAGCAGTCTAGGAGGCGAGCAGTTCTTC	CASSLGGEQFF	TRBV6-6	-	once	TRBJ2-1	11
TGTGCCAGCAGCTTTATACGGGACAGGGAATGGGGGACCCAGTACTTC	CASSFIRDREWGTQYF	TRBV11-2	TRBD1	few	TRBJ2-5	16
TGTGCCAGCAGCTTAGGGGGGGCGGGCTCCTACGAGCAGTACTTC	CASSLGGAGSYEQYF	TRBV11-2	-	-	TRBJ2-7	15
TGTGCCAGCTCCAACAGGGGGCCTAGCAATCAGCCCCAGCATTTT	CASSNRGPSNQPQHF	TRBV5-6	TRBD1	-	TRBJ1-5	15
TGTGCCAGCAGCGGTGGGGAGGTGACAGGGGTGCATGGCTACACCTTC	CASSGGEVTGVHGYTF	TRBV5-6	TRBD1	once	TRBJ1-2	16
TGTGCCAGCATAGATCAAGGACAGCTCCACTTC	CASIDQGQLHF	TRBV2	-	-	TRBJ2-7	11